Listed here are 27 T cell receptor beta chains from one sample, sequenced in a study of blood T cell repertoires in COVID-19. The repertoire was sequenced with immunoSEQ multiplex PCR; TCRdb's copy has only in-frame clones and lacks some. The table includes about 170,000 clones, 83% detected once. Sequences were obtained from peripheral blood. The receptors shown here come from an older woman who had recovered from COVID-19.

This sequence joins TRBV7-8 and TRBJ1-1, with D maybe TRBD1 (5 bases). Germline assignment: CDR1 SGHVS and CDR2 FQNEAQ. The CDR3 totals 13 residues. V shed 5 bases and J shed 5 bases, with 12 bases lying between them. The CDR3 loop is CASSPQGFTEAFF. The CDR3 DNA is TGTGCCAGCAGCCCCCAGGGATTTACTGAAGCTTTCTTT.

The V and J genes are TRBV7-3 and TRBJ2-7; 9 bases are a match to TRBD1. Germline loops: CDR1 SGHTA, CDR2 FQGTGA. Trimming at V came to 5 bases and at J to 5 bases, leaving 4 bases not matched to a gene. The CDR3 runs 13 residues. In nucleotides, the CDR3 is TGTGCCAGCAGCCGGACAGGGGCGGACGAGCAGTACTTC. Protein product: CASSRTGADEQYF.

This sequence joins TRBV6-4 and TRBJ2-1; D is perhaps TRBD2 (5 bases). The CDR3 covers 14 residues. Germline V gene lookup returns CDR1 MRHNA and CDR2 SNTAGT. V lost 0 bases, J lost 12 bases, and 15 bases lay in between. The CDR3 DNA reads TGTGCCAGCAGTGACTCTTTAGGGAGTTGGGCGCAGTTCTTC. Encoded protein: CASSDSLGSWAQFF.

The chain carries TRBV7-2 and TRBJ2-7; 11 bases fit TRBD2. The CDR3 length is 19 residues. Germline CDR1 is SGHTA and CDR2 is FQGNSA. V lost 4 bases to trimming and J lost 2 bases; unmatched junction nucleotides: 16. The DNA for the CDR3 is TGTGCCAGCAGCTCCCCTCCGGGACTAGCGGCCTTGGGCCCCTACGAGCAGTACTTC. It encodes CASSSPPGLAALGPYEQYF.

This clone was seen once. The gene calls are TRBV7-9 and TRBJ2-5; no reliable D call. Germline V gene sequence: CDR1 SEHNR, CDR2 FQNEAQ (reference sequence). Trimming removed 5 bases from V and 5 bases from J, with 15 bases in between. The CDR3 is 14 residues long. This CDR3 is CASSAGDARETQYF. CDR3 nucleotides: TGTGCCAGCAGCGCCGGCGACGCGAGGGAGACCCAGTACTTC. Full variable domain (remainder filled in from reference TRBV7-9 and TRBJ2-5): DTGVSQNPRHKITKRGQNVTFRCDPISEHNRLYWYRQTLGQGPEFLTYFQNEAQLEKSRLLSDRFSAERPKGSFSTLEIQRTEQGDSAMYLCASSAGDARETQYFGPGTRLLVL.

The rearrangement joins TRBV10-3 to TRBJ1-5; a possible D gene is TRBD1 (6 bases). The CDR3 sequence is 11 residues long. The germline V gene encodes CDR1 ENHRY and CDR2 SYGVKD. The CDR3 DNA follows: TGTGCGAGGGGGGGGGATCAGCCCCAGCATTTT. This gives the protein CARGGDQPQHF.

The chain has TRBV2 and TRBJ2-3; 8 bases are shared with TRBD1. The CDR3 contains 15 residues. V shed 7 bases and J 2 bases; nucleotides not matched to a gene: 8. From germline, CDR1 is SNHLY and CDR2 FYNNEI. Here the CDR3 reads CASTQTGAATDTQYF. CDR3 nucleotide sequence: TGTGCCAGCACCCAGACAGGGGCGGCCACAGATACGCAGTATTTT.

This chain joins TRBV5-1 and TRBJ2-5; TRBD1 agrees at 12 bases. The V gene's germline CDR1 is SGHRS and CDR2 YFSETQ. With 0 bases clipped from V and 5 bases from J, the junction kept 5 bases outside the gene matches. This CDR3 has 16 amino acids. CDR3 nucleotides: TGCGCCAGCAGCTTGGGGGGGACAGGGGGCCGCGAGACCCAGTACTTC. Its translation is CASSLGGTGGRETQYF.

V gene TRBV5-1 combines with J gene TRBJ1-5, with a possible D match to TRBD1 (5 bases). This CDR3 spans 15 amino acids. Trimming took 7 bases from V and 6 from J, leaving 20 bases between them. Looked up from germline, CDR1 is SGHRS and CDR2 is YFSETQ. CDR3: CASRPGQGVGQPQHF. For the CDR3, the DNA is TGCGCCAGCCGTCCAGGGCAGGGTGTTGGTCAGCCCCAGCATTTT.

The chain combines TRBV7-3 with TRBJ2-6, with D possibly being TRBD1 (6 bases). This CDR3 is 16 amino acids long. Germline loops: CDR1 SGHTA, CDR2 FQGTGA. Trimming took off 3 bases at V and 2 bases at J, with 11 bases between the two ends. CDR3 sequence: CASSFPTGTGANVLTF. The CDR3 nucleotides read TGTGCCAGCAGCTTCCCCACAGGGACTGGGGCCAACGTCCTGACTTTC.

The chain is built from TRBV2 and TRBJ1-4; tentatively, D is TRBD1 (6 bases). Trimming shortened V by 5 bases and J by 13 bases, and 11 bases separated the two germline ends. The germline gives CDR1 SNHLY, CDR2 FYNNEI. The CDR3 consists of 11 residues. This CDR3 is CASSTGGGLFF. In DNA form, the CDR3 reads TGTGCCAGCAGTACGGGGGGCGGACTGTTTTTT.

V is TRBV14 and J is TRBJ1-1, with no clear D. The CDR3 is 14 residues long. Trimming removed 0 bases from V and 7 bases from J, with 12 bases in between. CDR1 is SGHDN, CDR2 FVKESK, per germline. The CDR3 DNA follows: TGTGCCAGCAGCCAAGATCTTGGGCAACTTGAAGCTTTCTTT. It encodes CASSQDLGQLEAFF.

For the CDR3, the DNA is TGTGCCAGTAGTATAGATGGTATTAGACAGCGCCGTGGCTACACCTTC. This sequence encodes CASSIDGIRQRRGYTF. V usage is TRBV19 and J usage is TRBJ1-2; D might be TRBD1 (5 bases). The length of the CDR3 is 16 residues. Germline V gene data show CDR1 as LNHDA and CDR2 as SQIVND (reference sequence). V was trimmed by 0 bases and J by 7 bases, leaving 18 bases between them.

The rearrangement links TRBV19 to TRBJ2-2; D not resolved. In germline, CDR1 is LNHDA, CDR2 SQIVND (reference sequence). V lost 5 bases to trimming and J lost 7 bases, with 8 bases between them. CDR3 size: 12 residues. The CDR3 here is CASSPPVGELFF. In nucleotides, the CDR3 is TGTGCCAGTAGTCCCCCTGTCGGGGAGCTGTTTTTT.

CDR3 loop: CASSKGAGGIKETQYF. The CDR3 coding sequence is TGTGCCAGCAGCAAAGGGGCAGGGGGCATTAAGGAGACCCAGTACTTC. V and J are TRBV21-1 and TRBJ2-5; no DNA check was done on the table's D call, TRBD1. TRBV21-1 is tagged as a pseudogene. There are 16 residues in the CDR3.

The genes are TRBV3-1 (or the pseudogene TRBV3-2) and TRBJ2-6, with D unresolved. There are 16 residues in the CDR3. Trimming stripped 4 bases from V and 0 bases from J, with 10 bases between. Germline V CDR1 and CDR2: LGHDT, YNNKEL (reference sequence). CDR3 residues: CASSRLRSSGANVLTF. CDR3 nucleotide sequence: TGTGCCAGCAGCCGCCTCCGGTCCTCTGGGGCCAACGTCCTGACTTTC.

The chain uses TRBV5-1 and TRBJ2-2; D is undetermined. The CDR3 has 14 residues. Trimming stripped 2 bases from V and 5 bases from J, with 10 bases between. CDR1 is SGHRS, CDR2 YFSETQ, per germline. DNA for the CDR3: TGCGCCAGCAGCTTTGGTCCCGCGACCGGGGAGCTGTTTTTT. Its protein is CASSFGPATGELFF.

This clone turned up a few times. The V call is TRBV3-1 (or the pseudogene TRBV3-2), the J call TRBJ2-1, with 7 bases lining up with TRBD2. CDR3 size: 14 residues. From germline, CDR1 is LGHDT and CDR2 YNNKEL (reference sequence). The junction had 5 bases not matched to a gene; V was cut back by 5 bases and J by 4 bases. For the CDR3, the DNA is TGTGCCAGCAGCAGGGGCGGGGGATACAATGAGCAGTTCTTC. Translation gives CASSRGGGYNEQFF.

The CDR3 bases are TGCAGTGCTAGTGCCTTGCGGAGCAATCAGCCCCAGCATTTT. Translation gives CSASALRSNQPQHF. The chain couples TRBV20-1 to TRBJ1-5; D gene unclear. V lost 3 bases to trimming and J lost 1 base, with 10 bases between them. The germline gives CDR1 DFQATT, CDR2 SNEGSKA (reference sequence). The CDR3 covers 14 residues.

This chain uses TRBV30 with TRBJ1-5; unclear D gene. V lost 4 bases and J 0 bases, leaving 7 bases between the germline ends. There are 13 residues in the CDR3. Germline V gene lookup returns CDR1 GTSNPN and CDR2 SVGIG (reference sequence). CDR3: CAWNTNSNQPQHF. DNA for the CDR3: TGTGCCTGGAACACAAATAGCAATCAGCCCCAGCATTTT.

The chain has TRBV6-5 and TRBJ2-6; D perhaps matches TRBD2 (5 bases). The V and J ends lost 7 bases and 15 bases respectively, with 22 bases between them. This CDR3 has 14 residues. From germline, CDR1 is MNHEY and CDR2 SVGAGI. The DNA for the CDR3 is TGTGCCAGCAATAGCGACAAAGCCACCCAGGCCCTGACTTTC. It codes for CASNSDKATQALTF.

This clone was found a few times. This rearrangement joins TRBV11-2 to TRBJ2-1, with 11 nucleotides matching TRBD2. Germline V gene sequence: CDR1 SGHAT, CDR2 FQNNGV. The junction had 7 bases not matched to a gene; V was cut back by 5 bases and J by 7 bases. The CDR3 spans 15 residues. This chain's CDR3 is CASSPIRTSGNEQFF. CDR3 nucleotides: TGTGCCAGCAGCCCCATTCGGACTAGCGGGAATGAGCAGTTCTTC.

The rearrangement links TRBV7-3 to TRBJ2-1, with TRBD2 matching over 12 bases. The CDR3 is 15 residues long. Germline V gives CDR1 SGHTA, CDR2 FQGTGA. J gave up 8 bases and V 2 bases, and 4 bases lay outside the gene matches. Here the CDR3 reads CASSLRLAGEYEQFF. The CDR3 DNA reads as TGTGCCAGCAGCTTACGACTAGCGGGAGAGTATGAGCAGTTCTTC.

This clone was detected only once. V usage is TRBV27 and J usage is TRBJ1-3; D call uncertain. The CDR3 is 15 amino acids. Germline CDR1 MNHEY, CDR2 SMNVEV (reference sequence). Deletions cut 6 bases from V and 0 bases from J, with 12 bases between. CDR3 loop: CASRSGPASGNTIYF. CDR3 in DNA: TGTGCCAGCAGGAGCGGGCCCGCCTCTGGAAACACCATATATTTT.

The chain links TRBV10-3 to TRBJ1-6, with TRBD1 matching over 8 bases. CDR3 length equals 16 residues. V trimming: 6 bases; J trimming: 2 bases; junction bases outside the gene matches: 6. Germline V gene data show CDR1 as ENHRY and CDR2 as SYGVKD. CDR3 region: CAIRPNRGTYNSPLHF. The CDR3 DNA follows: TGTGCCATCAGACCAAACAGGGGGACCTATAATTCACCCCTCCACTTT.

The gene calls are TRBV6-6 and TRBJ1-5; 10 nucleotides align to TRBD1. This CDR3 is built from 13 residues. CDR1 and CDR2 from the germline V gene are MNHNY and SVGAGI (reference sequence). With 7 bases clipped from V and 9 bases from J, the junction kept 6 bases outside the gene matches. CDR3 DNA sequence: TGTGCCAGCACCGACAGGGGGCTGGGGCCCCAGCATTTT. It specifies CASTDRGLGPQHF.

V is TRBV6-2 or TRBV6-3 and J is TRBJ1-2; tentatively, D is TRBD1 (6 bases). The CDR3 contains 14 residues. Germline values: CDR1 MNHEY, CDR2 SVGEGT. Deletions cut 3 bases from V and 3 bases from J, with 11 bases between. CDR3 sequence: CASSYRAGDYGYTF. CDR3 nucleotides: TGTGCCAGCAGTTATCGGGCAGGGGACTATGGCTACACCTTC.